This note documents a single T cell receptor (beta chain) sequence. No antigen is known for it. A read error is possible here, since a much larger clone lies one base away. The CDR3 runs 15 residues. Germline V gene lookup returns CDR1 KGHSH and CDR2 LQKENI. Primers used in a second PCR of about 6 to 11 cycles were a sample-barcoded 5' primer and a J-beta primer mix. TCRdb reanalysed the 5' RACE reads using MiXCR and keeps one entry per CDR3 protein. The sample has 1.5 million to 2 million distinct CDR3 sequences, roughly 30% seen once; the top ten hold roughly 10%. This sample is part of a study of blood T cells in healthy people across ages. About the research overall: Template switching retrieved approximately one barcoded beta molecule for each two T cells. Study results and caveats: Calculation of diversity from one million T cells yielded estimates considered to be underestimates. TCR beta diversity per million T cells fell roughly linearly with age.

Sequencing was carried out using blood. This chain joins TRBV18 and TRBJ2-3; maybe TRBD1 (6 bases). The TCR originated in a woman aged 25-40 years in good health. CDR3 DNA: TGTACCAGCTCACCACCCATGGGGGCCGTAGATACGCAGTATTTT. Translation gives CTSSPPMGAVDTQYF. Full variable domain (remainder filled in from reference TRBV18 and TRBJ2-3): NAGVMQNPRHLVRRRGQEARLRCSPMKGHSHVYWYRQLPEEGLKFMVYLQKENIIDESGMPKERFSAEFPKEGPSILRIQQVVRGDSAAYFCTSSPPMGAVDTQYFGPGTRLTVL.